This T cell receptor beta chain was captured in a study of blood T cell repertoires in COVID-19. Enrolled through a virtual design, the participants were between roughly 18 and 100 years of age and came from about two dozen US areas. Cohort 3 donors counted as recovered after two negative PCRs, clearance, or resolved symptoms. Authors' data handling: Amplified reference gene primers provided the basis for estimating nucleated cell counts. Clones were sequenced by immunoSEQ multiplex PCR, and TCRdb holds only the in-frame ones, with some missing. V and J calls and clone size are those listed in that table; D and trimming were worked out from the DNA. Of 150,000 to 200,000 clones in the sample, under 90% are singletons; the top ten hold approximately 12%. J gave up 15 bases and V 4 bases, and 10 bases lay outside the gene matches. Germline-derived CDR1 and CDR2 are SGHAT and FQDESV (reference sequence). The CDR3 runs 14 residues.

The receptor's source is a man in his fifties or sixties who had recovered from COVID-19. V gene TRBV11-1 combines with J gene TRBJ2-6; 9 bases are shared with TRBD1. The sample consisted of PBMCs or T cells enriched from blood (not recorded which). In DNA, the CDR3 is TGTGCCAGCAGCTCTAAGTGGGACAGGGACTCCCTGACTTTC. Translated, it gives CASSSKWDRDSLTF.